The 21 T cell receptor beta chains presented below share a single source sample, sequenced in a study of cytomegalovirus exposure and HLA in healthy donors. The PCR made use of 60 Vbeta and 13 Jbeta primers. Clones were sequenced by immunoSEQ multiplex PCR, and TCRdb holds only the in-frame ones, with some missing. The sample consists of 110,000 or so clones, 83% of them appearing once. Material for sequencing was PBMCs. The receptors originated from a man aged 18-30 years in good health and CMV-seronegative.

The genes are TRBV5-1 and TRBJ2-1; D is unclear. CDR3 length: 13 residues. Germline CDR1 is SGHRS and CDR2 is YFSETQ. Trimming took 0 bases from V and 4 from J, leaving 5 bases between them. For the CDR3, the DNA is TGCGCCAGCAGCTTGGCGCGGTACAATGAGCAGTTCTTC. It is translated as CASSLARYNEQFF.

The genes are TRBV11-1 and TRBJ2-5; D possibly corresponds to TRBD2 (5 bases). Germline CDR1 SGHAT, CDR2 FQDESV (reference sequence). V dropped 2 bases and J dropped 1 base, with 8 bases sitting between them. The CDR3 length is 14 residues. CDR3 sequence: CASSLRRGQETQYF. The CDR3 DNA is TGTGCCAGCAGCTTACGCCGGGGCCAAGAGACCCAGTACTTC.

CDR3 bases: TGCGCCAGCAGCCTCCACTTTACTAGCGGGAGGGGGCCAGATACGCAGTATTTT. Translating gives CASSLHFTSGRGPDTQYF. This chain connects TRBV5-1 to TRBJ2-3; 13 positions agree with TRBD2. From germline, CDR1 is SGHRS and CDR2 YFSETQ. This CDR3 spans 18 amino acids. The trim removed 4 bases at V and 4 bases at J, leaving 12 bases unmatched.

Only one count was recorded for this clone. This sequence joins TRBV27 and TRBJ1-4, with 7 bases identical to TRBD1. Germline values: CDR1 MNHEY, CDR2 SMNVEV (reference sequence). The CDR3 covers 14 residues. J gave up 8 bases and V 5 bases, and 8 bases lay outside the gene matches. CDR3 sequence (DNA): TGTGCCAGCAGTGCTCGGACAGGTGGGGAAAAACTGTTTTTT. Translation gives CASSARTGGEKLFF.

The CDR3 spells CASSSGLAGNYNEQFF. CDR3 in DNA: TGCGCCAGCAGTTCGGGACTAGCGGGAAACTACAATGAGCAGTTCTTC. This chain joins TRBV10-2 and TRBJ2-1, with TRBD2 matching over 13 bases. The germline CDR1 and CDR2 sequences are WSHSY and SAAADI. The CDR3 covers 16 residues. V gave up 5 bases and J gave up 3 bases; unmatched junction bases: 4.

This clone was seen more than once but under ten times. The genes are TRBV7-2 and TRBJ2-1; D possibly corresponds to TRBD2 (5 bases). Per the germline V gene, CDR1 is SGHTA and CDR2 is FQGNSA. The CDR3 covers 14 residues. V shed 5 bases and J shed 5 bases, with 13 bases lying between them. The CDR3 loop reads CASSSQDWDNEQFF. The CDR3 DNA reads as TGTGCCAGCAGCAGCCAGGACTGGGACAATGAGCAGTTCTTC.

This rearrangement joins TRBV9 to TRBJ2-3; the match to TRBD2 covers 12 bases. Germline-derived CDR1 and CDR2 are SGDLS and YYNGEE. The CDR3 runs to 21 residues. The ends lost 0 bases at V and 2 bases at J; junction bases unmatched: 16. CDR3 amino acids: CASSVEPGLAGGPRFTDTQYF. In nucleotides, the CDR3 is TGTGCCAGCAGCGTAGAGCCGGGCCTAGCGGGAGGGCCGAGGTTCACAGATACGCAGTATTTT.

The chain is built from TRBV4-3 and TRBJ2-7; TRBD2 matches at 10 bases. V gave up 4 bases and J gave up 2 bases; unmatched junction bases: 11. The CDR3 runs 17 residues. The germline CDR1 and CDR2 sequences are LGHNA and YSLEER. The chain's CDR3 is CASSPTLWTSGTYEQYF. The CDR3 DNA sequence: TGCGCCAGCAGCCCAACCCTTTGGACTAGCGGAACCTACGAGCAGTACTTC.

The chain employs TRBV19 and TRBJ1-2, with TRBD1 matching over 9 bases. Germline V gives CDR1 LNHDA, CDR2 SQIVND (reference sequence). J gave up 6 bases and V 8 bases, and 22 bases lay outside the gene matches. This CDR3 has 18 amino acids. In nucleotides, the CDR3 is TGTGCCAGTTTCGCATCCGGGACAGGGATGGTAAATATAGATGGCTACACCTTC. Protein: CASFASGTGMVNIDGYTF.

Only one count was recorded for this clone. The rearrangement uses TRBV11-2 and TRBJ1-2, with 9 positions matching TRBD1. This CDR3 contains 15 residues. CDR1 and CDR2 (germline): SGHAT, FQNNGV. V lost 5 bases and J lost 3; bases outside the gene matches: 7. In nucleotides, the CDR3 is TGTGCCAGCAGCCTCTACCGGGACAGGGACTATGGCTACACCTTC. Residues: CASSLYRDRDYGYTF.

V and J are TRBV19 and TRBJ2-7; a weak D match, TRBD1 (5 bases). There are 13 residues in the CDR3. Trimming pared 7 bases from V and 0 bases from J, leaving 10 bases between. From germline, CDR1 is LNHDA and CDR2 SQIVND (reference sequence). The chain's CDR3 is CASTPDSSYEQYF. CDR3 bases: TGTGCCAGTACCCCCGACAGCTCCTACGAGCAGTACTTC.

The rearrangement joins TRBV15 to TRBJ1-1; D gene unclear. CDR1 and CDR2 (germline): LNHNV, YYDKDF (reference sequence). This CDR3 region has 15 residues. Trimming left V 0 bases short and J 1 base short, with 9 bases between. This CDR3 is CATSRDSGWNTEAFF. The CDR3 nucleotides are TGTGCCACCAGCAGAGATTCAGGTTGGAACACTGAAGCTTTCTTT.

This rearrangement joins TRBV7-9 to TRBJ1-1; D perhaps matches TRBD1 (5 bases). V was pared by 4 bases and J by 2 bases, with 17 bases between. Per the germline V gene, CDR1 is SEHNR and CDR2 is FQNEAQ (reference sequence). The CDR3 is 16 residues long. The CDR3 coding sequence is TGTGCCAGCAGCTCGGTGGGGAGGGACGGTAACACTGAAGCTTTCTTT. The encoded protein is CASSSVGRDGNTEAFF.

The table lists this clone with a few counts. The chain couples TRBV6-5 to TRBJ1-4; 7 bases match TRBD1. V lost 5 bases, J lost 3 bases, and 6 bases stayed unmatched. Germline CDR1 reads MNHEY; CDR2 reads SVGAGI. The CDR3 covers 15 residues. CDR3 protein: CASSRGQWANEKLFF. CDR3 in DNA: TGTGCCAGCAGTCGGGGACAGTGGGCTAATGAAAAACTGTTTTTT.

V gene TRBV27 combines with J gene TRBJ2-7; maybe TRBD2 (5 bases). Between the trimmed V and J ends, which lost 7 bases and 3 bases, there was a span of 7 bases. This CDR3 is 11 amino acids long. Germline assignment: CDR1 MNHEY and CDR2 SMNVEV (reference sequence). CDR3 protein: CASTDYYEQYF. The DNA of the CDR3 is TGTGCCAGCACCGACTACTACGAGCAGTACTTC.

This chain's CDR3 is CASSLARTGNSGNTIYF. CDR3 nucleotide sequence: TGTGCCAGCAGCTTAGCTAGGACAGGGAACTCTGGAAACACCATATATTTT. The chain joins TRBV7-8 to TRBJ1-3; TRBD1 aligns across 8 bases. The junction had 4 bases not matched to a gene; V was cut back by 0 bases and J by 0 bases. CDR1 SGHVS and CDR2 FQNEAQ come from the germline V gene. The CDR3 extends over 17 amino acids.

This clone was seen only once. The genes are TRBV11-2 and TRBJ2-7, with D possibly TRBD2 on 5 matching bases. V lost 0 bases to trimming and J lost 2 bases, with 8 bases between them. Germline-derived CDR1 and CDR2 are SGHAT and FQNNGV. CDR3 length: 14 residues. CDR3 bases: TGTGCCAGCAGCTTAGAAATCGGGGCCTACGAGCAGTACTTC. Amino acids: CASSLEIGAYEQYF.

This rearrangement joins TRBV5-5 to TRBJ1-6, with 7 positions matching TRBD1. V was clipped by 0 bases and J by 4 bases; unmatched bases: 4. The CDR3 sequence is 16 residues long. CDR1 is SGHKS, CDR2 YYEKEE, per germline (reference sequence). DNA of the CDR3: TGTGCCAGCAGCTTGGTTTTACAGGGGTATAATTCACCCCTCCACTTT. This sequence encodes CASSLVLQGYNSPLHF.

The rearrangement joins TRBV11-3 to TRBJ2-1; a possible D gene is TRBD1 (5 bases). V lost 0 bases, J lost 5 bases, and 11 bases lay in between. The CDR3 sequence is 15 residues long. In germline, CDR1 is SGHNT, CDR2 YENEEA. The CDR3 sequence: CASSLDPGKDNEQFF. The CDR3, as DNA: TGTGCCAGCAGCTTAGACCCAGGGAAGGACAATGAGCAGTTCTTC.

This clone was seen a handful of times. The chain combines TRBV5-6 with TRBJ2-1, with TRBD2 identical over 10 bases. CDR3 size: 16 residues. The ends lost 2 bases at V and 6 bases at J; junction bases unmatched: 8. CDR1 is SGHDT, CDR2 YYEEEE, per germline. The CDR3 sequence: CASSLILAGWTNEQFF. CDR3 sequence (DNA): TGTGCCAGCAGCTTAATACTAGCGGGATGGACCAATGAGCAGTTCTTC. Complete variable domain (other parts from reference TRBV5-6 and TRBJ2-1): DAGVTQSPTHLIKTRGQQVTLRCSPKSGHDTVSWYQQALGQGPQFIFQYYEEEERQRGNFPDRFSGHQFPNYSSELNVNALLLGDSALYLCASSLILAGWTNEQFFGPGTRLTVL.

The chain couples TRBV5-4 to TRBJ1-1; D is possibly TRBD1 (6 bases). V dropped 2 bases and J dropped 4 bases, with 9 bases sitting between them. The CDR3 loop spans 13 amino acids. Germline loops: CDR1 SGHNT, CDR2 YYREEE (reference sequence). The CDR3 here is CASSLTGRTEAFF. Written as DNA, the CDR3 is TGTGCCAGCAGCTTAACAGGGCGCACTGAAGCTTTCTTT.